The source of this TCR beta chain is a study of T-cell memory formation after mild COVID-19. The CDR3 spans 14 residues. The germline V and J ends were trimmed by 6 bases and 1 base, with 10 bases remaining between them. Per the germline V gene, CDR1 is MNHEY and CDR2 is SMNVEV (reference sequence). As concerns this clonotype: The antigen is not known.

General study findings and limits: Contracting CD4+ clones lay largely in CM and EM, with CD8+ ones residing in EMRA. Later expanders leaned toward CD4+, whereas clones contracting from day 15 to 85 were balanced CD4/CD8. Some clones that responded were present in memory (sampled pre-infection), which suggests cross-reactive memory joined.

A single record per CDR3 protein comes from TCRdb applying MiXCR to the 5' RACE reads. The table includes approximately 180,000 distinct CDR3 sequences, under 20% detected once. The specimen sequenced was PBMCs or a T cell subset sorted from them (not recorded which). J is TRBJ2-1 and V is TRBV27, with a tentative D call TRBD2 (5 bases). The receptor comes from an adult woman who had mild COVID-19 (a few samples of this study predate the infection). Cell type and time point are not known. This chain's CDR3 is CASSPLGSYNEQFF. The CDR3 DNA reads TGTGCCAGCAGCCCACTAGGTTCCTACAATGAGCAGTTCTTC.